This TCR beta chain stems from a study of T cells after yellow fever vaccination (dated 2019 in TCRdb). With respect to the entire study: Libraries from fractions with low cell numbers were prepared with the SMART-Seq v4 Ultra Low Input RNA kit. To track T-cell clones before and after primary and booster YFV17D yellow fever vaccination, bulk TCR alpha and beta repertoires were sequenced longitudinally. Two healthy male donors made up the cohort, one aged 18 to 30 years and the other aged 30 to 39 years. Blood was drawn at multiple timepoints before and after primary and secondary immunization, with bulk PBMC replicates and cell subsets isolated.

This clonotype has only a few counts. No antigen is known for it. Qualities for individual bases were not recorded, and no much larger clone is one base off. Results and caveats for the whole study, not just this receptor: Computational filtering was needed because FACS-sorted repertoires could contain abundant contaminating clonotypes from the bulk population. Because the study included only a couple of donors, the extent to which the findings can be generalized is limited. Compared with the primary T-cell response, the secondary T-cell response was weaker but faster, peaking on day 5 rather than day 15. A small share of clonotypes was detected in both CD4 and CD8 compartments, with the overlap likely arising from convergent recombination. Most clones expanded after primary vaccination were re-detected after the booster (about 95% of CD4 and approximately 88% of CD8), suggesting broad memory maintenance.

Here V drops 6 bases and J drops 4 bases, and the junction holds 4 bases not matched to any gene. Reading the germline V gene gives CDR1 SGHTA and CDR2 FQGNSA. Its CDR3 holds 14 amino acids, cysteine through phenylalanine. Only CDR3 DNA is held: 42 bases, read in frame from base 1. The sample's treatment or condition label, decoded: live attenuated yellow fever vaccine strain. At every blood-draw timepoint, two biological replicates of bulk PBMCs were collected. A standard Ficoll-Paque protocol was used to isolate PBMCs from peripheral blood. TriZol was used to extract RNA from bulk PBMCs, CD4 and CD8 fractions, and dextramer-positive and dextramer-negative fractions. TCR cDNA was made using 5'RACE template switching, a step that added a universal primer site and unique molecular identifiers. Priming of cDNA synthesis was performed from both the TCR alpha and TCR beta constant segments. Two PCR steps were used to amplify libraries, with sample barcodes and sequencing adapters being added in the second step. Sequencing of libraries was done on Illumina HiSeq 2500 (2x100 bp) or NovaSeq (2x150 bp). The authors' pipeline ran thus. Reads were demultiplexed and collapsed into UMI consensus sequences with MIGEC, and V(D)J alignment was performed with MiXCR. Vaccine-responding clonotypes were identified with edgeR using replicate PBMC samples, with FDR below 0.01 and a log2 fold change above 5 up to day 15 being required. Each bulk clonotype received a CD4 or CD8 identity based on whether the sequenced CD4 or CD8 repertoire contained that clonotype at higher abundance. Starting from the raw public reads, TCRdb applied fastp trimming at Q25, assembled clones with MiXCR and retained in-frame beta chains. CDR3 protein duplicates are merged, each entry listing the most common genes and DNA. TCRdb assigned the V and J calls; the authors' analysis was not used. In this sample the table shows a few hundred thousand distinct CDR3 sequences, roughly 8.6% of which occur a single time. The ten largest clones represent roughly a sixth of the sample.

The chain joins TRBV7-2 to TRBJ2-2; 8 bases in the junction line up with TRBD2. The clonotype originates from a man aged 18-30 years who received the YFV17D yellow fever vaccine. Material: PBMCs, obtained about 41 days after the first yellow fever vaccination. The CDR3 region has the sequence CASSPGTSTGELFF. The nucleotides read TGTGCCAGCAGTCCCGGGACTAGCACCGGGGAGCTGTTTTTT.